This is a list of T cell receptor beta chains from one sample in a study of early T cells in non-severe SARS-CoV-2 infection. TCRdb re-called the 5' RACE reads through MiXCR, storing one row per CDR3 protein. The data show approximately 65,000 distinct CDR3 sequences, less than 15% seen once. Sequencing input: whole blood. These receptors were collected from an adult who was a healthcare worker with PCR-confirmed SARS-CoV-2 infection or an uninfected control (not recorded which). The CDR3 runs from the conserved cysteine through the conserved F or W. D genes are given only for firm matches. Part of the rows lack a size; the others show once, few, many or a class for expanded clones.

-	TRBV7-3	TRBJ2-3	many	TGTGCCAGCAGCTTAACCAGAGGGAACACAGATACGCAGTATTTT	CASSLTRGNTDTQYF
-	TRBV6-2/TRBV6-3	TRBJ2-7	-	TGTGCCAGCAGACTACGACCGAGCTACGAGCAGTACTTC	CASRLRPSYEQYF
-	TRBV9	TRBJ1-2	-	TGTGCCAGCAGCCCCCGAGCACAGGGAAACTATGGCTACACCTTC	CASSPRAQGNYGYTF
-	TRBV7-6	TRBJ1-2	few	TGTGCCAGCAGCTTAGACCCAGTCTATGGCTACACCTTC	CASSLDPVYGYTF
-	TRBV10-3	TRBJ1-4	few	TGTGCCAAATACAGGGACGAAAAACTGTTTTTT	CAKYRDEKLFF
-	TRBV7-9	TRBJ2-5	few	TGTGCCAGCAGCTTCATGTCGGCACCTCCAGAGACCCAGTACTTC	CASSFMSAPPETQYF
-	TRBV27	TRBJ1-6	few	TGTGCCAGCAGTTTTCTCCCCCCTTATAATTCACCCCTCCACTTT	CASSFLPPYNSPLHF
-	TRBV27	TRBJ2-3	many	TGTGCCAGCAGTTTGGCTAGCACAGATACGCAGTATTTT	CASSLASTDTQYF
-	TRBV5-4	TRBJ1-6	few	TGTGCCAGCAGCTACGGGACGGACGGGGCGCCCCTCCACTTT	CASSYGTDGAPLHF
-	TRBV7-6	TRBJ2-1	many	TGTGCCAGCAGCCCTTGGCTGGCCTCCTACAATGAGCAGTTCTTC	CASSPWLASYNEQFF
-	TRBV7-2	TRBJ2-3	-	TGTGCCAGCAGCTTAACTAGGGGCGGGACGCAGTATTTT	CASSLTRGGTQYF
-	TRBV5-4	TRBJ2-2	-	TGTGCCAGCAGCTTGGGACGGGGACCCGGGCCCGGGGAGCTGTTTTTT	CASSLGRGPGPGELFF
TRBD1	TRBV5-8	TRBJ2-7	many	TGTGCCAGCAGCTTTACGGACAGGCCAGCTTCGCAGTACTTC	CASSFTDRPASQYF